This TCR beta chain derives from a study of vaccination and CD4 T cells after COVID-19. Study as a whole: Cells were stimulated with overlapping spike peptide pools from SARS-CoV-2, HCoV-NL63, HCoV-OC43 and HCoV-229E.

For this clonotype: Its antigen is as yet unknown.

The CDR3 extends over 15 amino acids. Trimming cost V 0 bases and J 9 bases; bases outside gene matches: 9. Germline V gene data show CDR1 as DFQATT and CDR2 as SNEGSKA (reference sequence). Sequenced with the Oncomine TCR Beta short-read assay was DNA taken from cultured CD4+ T cells. Genomic DNA was taken out of cultured CD4+ T cells by extraction. Each CDR3 protein gets one entry after TCRdb re-called the PCR reads with MiXCR. Among more than 20,000 distinct CDR3 sequences, roughly three fifths were seen once, and the ten largest hold roughly 13%. Treatment indicated: roughly ten-day PBMC culture with coronavirus spike peptide pools or control peptides (ViraFEST assay). Vaccinated healthy people had never been infected with SARS-CoV-2 before, which was shown by negative nucleocapsid antibodies before and after vaccination. A negative selection step was used to isolate CD4+ T cells once culture had run for roughly eleven days.

The chain is built from TRBV20-1 and TRBJ1-5; TRBD1 agrees at 9 bases. The material sequenced was CD4+ T cells from blood, cultured in vitro, taken after SARS-CoV-2 vaccination. This receptor was identified in a human donor who received a COVID-19 vaccine. CDR3 in amino acids: CSARDARQGGGPQHF. For the CDR3, the DNA is TGCAGTGCTAGAGATGCCCGACAGGGGGGGGGGCCCCAGCATTTT.